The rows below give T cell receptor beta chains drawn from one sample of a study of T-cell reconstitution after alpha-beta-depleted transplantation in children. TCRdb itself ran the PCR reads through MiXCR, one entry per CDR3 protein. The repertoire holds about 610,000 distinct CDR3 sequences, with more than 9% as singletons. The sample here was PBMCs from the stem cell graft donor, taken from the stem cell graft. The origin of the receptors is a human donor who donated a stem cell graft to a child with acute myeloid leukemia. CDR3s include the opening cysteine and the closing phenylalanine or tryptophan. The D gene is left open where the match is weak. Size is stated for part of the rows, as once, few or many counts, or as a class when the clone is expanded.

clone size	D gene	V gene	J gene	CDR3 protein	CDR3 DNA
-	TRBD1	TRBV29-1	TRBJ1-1	CSVEGFRDRPNTEAFF	TGCAGCGTTGAAGGGTTTAGGGACAGGCCTAACACTGAAGCTTTCTTT
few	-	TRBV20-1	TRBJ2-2	CSADTSNTGELFF	TGCAGTGCTGACACCTCGAACACCGGGGAGCTGTTTTTT
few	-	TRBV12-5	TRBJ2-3	CASGSPSEDTQYF	TGTGCTAGTGGCAGCCCTTCGGAAGATACGCAGTATTTT
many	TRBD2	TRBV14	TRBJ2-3	CASSQQSGISTDTQYF	TGTGCCAGCAGCCAACAGAGCGGGATTTCCACAGATACGCAGTATTTT
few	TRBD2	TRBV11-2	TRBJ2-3	CASSEGLAGPDTQYF	TGTGCCAGCAGCGAGGGACTAGCGGGTCCAGATACGCAGTATTTT
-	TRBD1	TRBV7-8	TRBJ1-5	CASSSRWTGGNQPQHF	TGTGCCAGCAGCTCTCGCTGGACAGGGGGGAATCAGCCCCAGCATTTT
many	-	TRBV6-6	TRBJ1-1	CASSRGGGTEAFF	TGTGCCAGCAGCCGGGGGGGTGGCACTGAAGCTTTCTTT
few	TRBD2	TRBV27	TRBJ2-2	CASSLRAGPTGELFF	TGTGCCAGCAGTTTAAGAGCGGGACCCACCGGGGAGCTGTTTTTT
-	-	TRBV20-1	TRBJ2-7	CSAEGGRSYEQYF	TGCAGTGCAGAGGGGGGTCGTTCCTACGAGCAGTACTTC
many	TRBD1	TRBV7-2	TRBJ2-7	CASSPGGEQYF	TGTGCCAGCAGCCCAGGGGGCGAGCAGTACTTC
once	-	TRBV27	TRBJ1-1	CASSLGRRTGGTGAFF	TGTGCCAGCAGTTTAGGCCGACGGACGGGGGGAACTGGAGCTTTCTTT
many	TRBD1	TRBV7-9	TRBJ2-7	CASSSPDRGFYEQYF	TGTGCCAGCAGCTCGCCCGACAGGGGGTTCTACGAGCAGTACTTC
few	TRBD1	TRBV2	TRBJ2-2	CASTVDRGTGELFF	TGTGCCAGCACCGTAGACAGGGGGACCGGGGAGCTGTTTTTT
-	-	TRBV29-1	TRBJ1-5	CSVAGRGNQPQHF	TGCAGCGTTGCCGGCAGGGGCAATCAGCCCCAGCATTTT
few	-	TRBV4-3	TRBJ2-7	CASSQDSTGTYEQYF	TGCGCCAGCAGCCAAGATTCGACGGGAACCTACGAGCAGTACTTC
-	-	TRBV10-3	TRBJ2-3	CAISEFGGSADTQYF	TGTGCCATCAGTGAATTTGGTGGGAGTGCAGATACGCAGTATTTT
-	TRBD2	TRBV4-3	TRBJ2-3	CASSQFLAGVRSDTQYF	TGCGCCAGCAGCCAATTTCTAGCGGGGGTACGGTCAGATACGCAGTATTTT
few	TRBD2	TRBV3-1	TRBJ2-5	CASTESGGRGTQYF	TGTGCCAGTACCGAAAGCGGGGGGCGAGGTACCCAGTACTTC
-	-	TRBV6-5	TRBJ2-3	CASSYSTGRPADTQYF	TGTGCCAGCAGTTACTCGACAGGGAGGCCTGCAGATACGCAGTATTTT
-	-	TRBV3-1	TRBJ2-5	CASCPNIRQTSYQETQYF	TGTGCCAGCTGCCCTAACATTCGACAGACTTCTTACCAAGAGACCCAGTACTTC
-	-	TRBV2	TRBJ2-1	CASSDPGLRRNEQFF	TGTGCCAGCAGTGACCCGGGACTCCGGAGGAATGAGCAGTTCTTC
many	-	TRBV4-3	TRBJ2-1	CASSQDEIHEQFF	TGCGCCAGCAGCCAAGATGAAATCCATGAGCAGTTCTTC
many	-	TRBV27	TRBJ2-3	CASSPYPTDTQYF	TGTGCCAGCAGTCCCTACCCCACAGATACGCAGTATTTT
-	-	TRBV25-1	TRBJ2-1	CAGPQSSYNEQFF	TGTGCCGGCCCCCAGAGCTCCTACAATGAGCAGTTCTTC
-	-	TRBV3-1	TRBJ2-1	CASSQDPLALPYNEQFF	TGTGCCAGCAGCCAAGATCCCCTAGCACTACCCTACAATGAGCAGTTCTTC
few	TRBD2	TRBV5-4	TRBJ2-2	CASSWLAGNTGELFF	TGTGCCAGCAGTTGGTTAGCGGGGAACACCGGGGAGCTGTTTTTT
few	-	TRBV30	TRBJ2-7	CAWSATGTLKLYEQYF	TGTGCCTGGAGTGCCACCGGGACACTGAAGCTCTACGAGCAGTACTTC
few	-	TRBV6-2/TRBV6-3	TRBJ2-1	CASSQRLGSYNEQFF	TGTGCCAGCAGTCAGAGATTGGGCTCCTACAATGAGCAGTTCTTC
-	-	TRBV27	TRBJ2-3	CASSLGLITDTQYF	TGTGCCAGCAGTTTAGGACTCATCACAGATACGCAGTATTTT
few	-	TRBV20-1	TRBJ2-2	CSVPLVYTGELFF	TGCAGTGTTCCACTAGTTTACACCGGGGAGCTGTTTTTT
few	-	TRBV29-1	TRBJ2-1	CSVVVLARSFNEQFF	TGCAGCGTTGTTGTTCTAGCGAGGAGCTTCAATGAGCAGTTCTTC
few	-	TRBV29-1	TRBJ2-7	CSVGQIYEQYF	TGCAGCGTTGGGCAGATCTACGAGCAGTACTTC
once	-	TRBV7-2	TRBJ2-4	CASSANRRLGIQYF	TGTGCCAGCAGCGCCAACAGGCGCCTAGGCATTCAGTACTTC
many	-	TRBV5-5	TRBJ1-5	CASGPLTGSNQPQHF	TGTGCCAGCGGCCCATTGACAGGTAGCAATCAGCCCCAGCATTTT
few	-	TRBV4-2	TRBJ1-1	CASSQPTAGDTEAFF	TGTGCCAGCAGCCAGCCGACAGCGGGGGACACTGAAGCTTTCTTT
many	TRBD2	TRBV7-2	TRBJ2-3	CASRPKLSGRLVDTQYF	TGTGCCAGCAGACCTAAACTTAGCGGGAGATTGGTAGATACGCAGTATTTT
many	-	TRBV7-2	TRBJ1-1	CASTYPRKNTEAFF	TGTGCCAGCACTTATCCCCGAAAAAACACTGAAGCTTTCTTT